This T cell receptor (beta chain) was profiled in a study of spatial heterogeneity in lung cancer. Indicated time point: sample taken at primary tumor resection. Donation came from over 60 patients with untreated early-stage non-small cell lung cancer. This clonotype occurred many times. TCRdb itself ran the 5' RACE reads through MiXCR, one entry per CDR3 protein. This table holds about 21,000 distinct CDR3 sequences, approximately 4.2% found once. This sequence originates from a male donor with early-stage non-small cell lung cancer. The source was PBMCs, collected at surgery.

DNA of the CDR3: TGTGCCAGCACCTCTTGGGGAGTCAGGCGGGACCAAAATACGCAGTATTTT. Protein product: CASTSWGVRRDQNTQYF. The chain couples TRBV7-2 to TRBJ2-3, with D perhaps matching TRBD2 (6 bases). This CDR3 contains 17 residues. CDR1 and CDR2 from the germline V gene are SGHTA and FQGNSA. V lost 7 bases to trimming and J lost 7 bases, with 27 bases between them.